This T cell receptor beta chain originates from a study of blood T cells in healthy people across ages. Study context: Researchers report that template switching captured about one barcoded beta molecule per two T cells. Study findings and constraints: Expanded clonotype shifts may have been confounded, as the donors had an unknown CMV status. Naive T cell percentage and TCR beta diversity correlated strongly.

This clonotype has only a few counts. Its antigen is as yet unknown. The CDR3 length is 20 residues. J was trimmed by 4 bases and V by 0 bases; bases with no gene match: 18. Germline assignment: CDR1 MNHEY and CDR2 SVGAGI. A sample-barcoded 5' primer and a J-beta primer mix were used in a second PCR of about 7 to 12 cycles. Each CDR3 protein is one row after TCRdb ran MiXCR on the 5' RACE reads. The sample consists of about 1.1 million distinct CDR3 sequences, around two fifths of them appearing once. The sequence was obtained from a young man in good health. The chain combines TRBV6-5 with TRBJ1-2, with 9 bases matching TRBD1. Sequences were obtained from blood. CDR3 in amino acids: CASSYSTTGRIQGASYGYTF. Written as DNA, the CDR3 is TGTGCCAGCAGTTACTCTACCACGGGTCGAATACAGGGGGCCAGCTATGGCTACACCTTC.